This TCR beta chain was found in a study of blood T cell repertoires in COVID-19. The overall study: The samples span acute and convalescent COVID-19 from the United States, Italy and Spain. PBMCs, B-cell-depleted T cells, or T cells provided the cDNA or gDNA that made up the material.

Seattle cases were enrolled at active infection and followed longitudinally. How the authors handled the data: Quantification of nucleated cells was approximated via reference gene primer amplification. The method was immunoSEQ multiplex PCR; TCRdb's version includes in-frame clones alone and lacks a portion of them. V, J and clone size are those of that table, while D and trimming were read from the DNA. The data hold tens of thousands of clones, with roughly four fifths observed a single time. Sequenced sample: peripheral blood. The source of this sequence is a man aged 60 to 69 with COVID-19, enrolled during active disease.

The CDR3 DNA reads as TGTGCCAGTAGTATTCTGGGGCCAACTAATGAAAAACTGTTTTTT. This sequence encodes CASSILGPTNEKLFF. This chain links TRBV19 with TRBJ1-4; the D gene is possibly TRBD1 (5 bases). V was cut by 3 bases and J by 0 bases, with 8 bases left in between. The CDR3 is made up of 15 amino acids. Looked up from germline, CDR1 is LNHDA and CDR2 is SQIVND (reference sequence). Drawing the rest from reference TRBV19 and TRBJ1-4, the complete variable domain is DGGITQSPKYLFRKEGQNVTLSCEQNLNHDAMYWYRQDPGQGLRLIYYSQIVNDFQKGDIAEGYSVSREKKESFPLTVTSAQKNPTAFYLCASSILGPTNEKLFFGSGTQLSVL.